This T cell receptor beta chain was profiled in a study of shared clonotypes between healthy human individuals. Study-level results: Read depth was anticipated to influence clonotype sharing among donors. Clonotypes that were shared across a handful of donors made up around 5% of naive CD4 clonotypes.

In the study's own analysis: Owing to the provision of junction-only sequences devoid of quality scores by immunoSEQ, filtering differed. Assay: immunoSEQ multiplex PCR; the TCRdb copy retains only in-frame clones and omits some. The V and J calls and clone size are taken from that table; D and trimming were inferred from the DNA. The sample has about 550,000 clones, nearly 97% seen once; the top ten hold about 0.11%. CDR3 length equals 17 residues. V gave up 1 base and J gave up 0 bases, with 15 bases separating them. Per germline, CDR1 SGHVS and CDR2 FQNEAQ. The naive CD8 population came from CD45RO-negative cells selected for CCR7, without terminally differentiated effector memory CD45RA+ cells. All of the donors resided in Nashville, Tennessee, and each was a Caucasian adult. This clone showed up just once. Its antigen is not known.

This chain uses TRBV7-8 with TRBJ1-1, with a possible D match to TRBD1 (6 bases). The specimen was naive CD8+ T cells sorted from blood. The sequence was collected from a woman in her twenties or thirties in good health. The CDR3 coding sequence is TGTGCCAGCAGCTTAGAAAGGACAGCTTGGATGAACACTGAAGCTTTCTTT. It yields the protein CASSLERTAWMNTEAFF.